The 11 T cell receptor beta chains presented below share a single source sample, sequenced in a study of cytomegalovirus exposure and HLA in healthy donors. Amplification used 60 Vbeta primers and 13 Jbeta primers. Profiling relied on immunoSEQ multiplex PCR, and the TCRdb table lists in-frame clones only, not all of them. The repertoire has some 130,000 clones, roughly 80% of them found once; the top ten carry about 2%. What was sequenced was PBMCs. The receptors were gathered from a man aged 30-40 years in good health and CMV-seronegative.

V usage is TRBV5-1 and J usage is TRBJ2-5; perhaps TRBD2 as D (6 bases). CDR3 length: 14 residues. V was shortened by 5 bases and J by 7 bases, with 18 bases between the two germline ends. The V gene's germline CDR1 is SGHRS and CDR2 YFSETQ. CDR3 nucleotides: TGCGCCAGCAGTCAGGGACTGACGCAGGGGACCCAGTACTTC. Protein: CASSQGLTQGTQYF.

The chain carries TRBV7-2 and TRBJ2-7; 11 positions agree with TRBD2. The trim removed 3 bases at V and 4 bases at J, leaving 5 bases unmatched. This CDR3 comprises 15 residues. Germline loops: CDR1 SGHTA, CDR2 FQGNSA. DNA of the CDR3: TGTGCCAGCAGCTTTTTAGCGGGAGGGCCATACGAGCAGTACTTC. Translation: CASSFLAGGPYEQYF.

This chain uses TRBV9 with TRBJ2-7, with TRBD2 matching over 9 bases. The length of the CDR3 is 14 residues. J gave up 2 bases and V 0 bases, and 0 bases lay outside the gene matches. CDR1 SGDLS and CDR2 YYNGEE come from the germline V gene. The CDR3 DNA follows: TGTGCCAGCAGCGTAGGCGGGAGGGCCTACGAGCAGTACTTC. Translating gives CASSVGGRAYEQYF.

The gene calls are TRBV7-8 and TRBJ1-2; possibly TRBD1 for D (5 bases). There are 15 residues in the CDR3. Germline V gene sequence: CDR1 SGHVS, CDR2 FQNEAQ. The V and J ends lost 5 bases and 4 bases respectively, with 17 bases between them. Here the CDR3 reads CASSALQGGAYGYTF. The DNA of the CDR3 is TGTGCCAGCAGCGCTCTTCAAGGAGGGGCCTATGGCTACACCTTC.

The V and J genes are TRBV27 and TRBJ2-5; 10 bases fit TRBD2. J was trimmed by 4 bases and V by 3 bases; bases with no gene match: 5. The germline CDR1 and CDR2 sequences are MNHEY and SMNVEV (reference sequence). There are 15 residues in the CDR3. The CDR3 coding sequence is TGTGCCAGCAGTTTGGGAAGACTAGCGGGAGAGACCCAGTACTTC. This translates into CASSLGRLAGETQYF.

V usage is TRBV29-1 and J usage is TRBJ1-3, with 9 bases lining up with TRBD1. The CDR3 runs 9 residues. Losses at the gene ends were 8 bases for V and 15 bases for J; bases not matched to a gene: 5. Per the germline V gene, CDR1 is SQVTM and CDR2 is ANQGSEA. CDR3 nucleotides: TGCAGCCCTACACAGGGGGCATATTTT. Its protein is CSPTQGAYF.

The rearrangement links TRBV6-5 to TRBJ1-6; D is unresolved. Trimming cost V 7 bases and J 6 bases, with 13 bases left between them. This CDR3 region has 14 residues. Per germline, CDR1 MNHEY and CDR2 SVGAGI. CDR3 amino acids: CASKDGHTNSPLHF. In nucleotides, the CDR3 is TGTGCCAGCAAGGATGGGCACACTAATTCACCCCTCCACTTT.

This clone came up a few times. As DNA, the CDR3 is TGTGCAAGTCGCTTAGGGCAGGGTGGCGAAAAACTGTTTTTT. The encoded protein is CASRLGQGGEKLFF. The chain couples TRBV12-2 to TRBJ1-4; the D call in the table, TRBD1, was not verified against the DNA. TRBV12-2 is an annotated pseudogene. The CDR3 length is 14 residues.

The J gene is TRBJ1-2, the V gene TRBV5-1; 8 bases are a match to TRBD1. The germline gives CDR1 SGHRS, CDR2 YFSETQ. V gave up 4 bases and J gave up 4 bases; unmatched junction bases: 12. This CDR3 comprises 16 residues. In DNA, the CDR3 is TGCGCCAGCAGCCCCACGACAGGGGTCCTAGCCTATGGCTACACCTTC. Amino acid sequence: CASSPTTGVLAYGYTF.

The chain links TRBV2 to TRBJ1-1, with 9 bases fitting TRBD1. CDR1 SNHLY and CDR2 FYNNEI come from the germline V gene. The CDR3 length is 14 residues. Unmatched junction bases numbered 7, after V lost 6 bases and J lost 5 bases. The CDR3 loop is CASRVQGAKTEAFF. Here the CDR3 DNA reads TGTGCCAGCAGGGTACAGGGGGCGAAAACTGAAGCTTTCTTT.

The chain recombines TRBV9 with TRBJ2-7; 13 nucleotides agree with TRBD2. The CDR3 runs to 14 residues. V shed 0 bases and J 8 bases; nucleotides not matched to a gene: 2. Germline CDR1 reads SGDLS; CDR2 reads YYNGEE. CDR3 sequence: CASSVGTSGSQQYF. The CDR3 DNA sequence: TGTGCCAGCAGCGTAGGGACTAGCGGGAGTCAGCAGTACTTC.